These 10 T cell receptor beta chains came from one sample sequenced in a study of PD-L1 blockade in urothelial cancer. Produced via immunoSEQ multiplex PCR; TCRdb's table is partial and in-frame only. The table shows 98,000 or so clones, with around 89% occurring only once. Indicated time point: pretreatment peripheral blood. This specimen consisted of PBMCs, obtained around atezolizumab (anti-PD-L1) treatment. These receptors all come from a man aged 60 to 69 with urothelial cancer.

This clone was counted only a few times. This rearrangement joins TRBV15 to TRBJ2-7; 7 bases are shared with TRBD1. V dropped 0 bases and J dropped 6; count of bases not matched to a gene: 8. Germline values: CDR1 LNHNV, CDR2 YYDKDF (reference sequence). The CDR3 extends over 15 amino acids. The chain's CDR3 is CATSRDVQGVTEQYF. As DNA, the CDR3 is TGTGCCACCAGCAGAGATGTGCAGGGGGTCACCGAGCAGTACTTC.

The V call is TRBV2, the J call TRBJ2-2; TRBD2 is a possible D gene (5 bases). Germline V gives CDR1 SNHLY, CDR2 FYNNEI. V was cut by 1 base and J by 4 bases, with 10 bases left in between. The CDR3 loop spans 15 amino acids. The CDR3 region is CASSEDGVRTGELFF. The CDR3 DNA reads as TGTGCCAGCAGTGAAGACGGGGTTCGCACCGGGGAGCTGTTTTTT.

The chain joins TRBV7-9 to TRBJ2-1; TRBD2 matches at 12 bases. V trimming: 2 bases; J trimming: 9 bases; junction bases outside the gene matches: 5. The length of the CDR3 is 15 residues. CDR1 is SEHNR, CDR2 FQNEAQ, per germline (reference sequence). The CDR3 loop reads CASSLSASGGGEQFF. CDR3 nucleotide sequence: TGTGCCAGCAGCTTATCGGCTAGCGGGGGGGGTGAGCAGTTCTTC.

The rearrangement joins TRBV5-4 to TRBJ1-6; TRBD1 aligns across 8 bases. The germline V gene has CDR1 SGHNT and CDR2 YYREEE (reference sequence). V trimming: 0 bases; J trimming: 9 bases; junction bases outside the gene matches: 8. The CDR3 totals 16 residues. CDR3 protein: CASSLGEQGAGSPLHF. The CDR3 region has the DNA TGTGCCAGCAGCTTGGGGGAGCAGGGGGCTGGTTCACCCCTCCACTTT.

This sequence joins TRBV2 and TRBJ2-7; TRBD1 might be the D (6 bases). CDR1 and CDR2 from the germline V gene are SNHLY and FYNNEI. The CDR3 runs 14 residues. Trimming cost V 5 bases and J 6 bases, with 17 bases left between them. CDR3 sequence reads: CASSLGGTLSEQYF. In nucleotides, the CDR3 is TGTGCCAGCAGTCTTGGGGGCACCCTCTCCGAGCAGTACTTC.

The rearrangement joins TRBV5-1 to TRBJ2-7, with D perhaps matching TRBD2 (5 bases). There are 14 residues in the CDR3. V was trimmed by 1 base and J by 1 base, leaving 9 bases between them. CDR1 is SGHRS and CDR2 is YFSETQ in the germline V gene. CDR3 DNA sequence: TGCGCCAGCAGCTTGTTGAGCGGATCCTACGAGCAGTACTTC. Its protein is CASSLLSGSYEQYF.

The rearrangement uses TRBV10-2 and TRBJ2-7; D ambiguous. This CDR3 is built from 13 residues. Trimming stripped 4 bases from V and 0 bases from J, with 7 bases between. Germline values: CDR1 WSHSY, CDR2 SAAADI. The CDR3 DNA sequence: TGCGCCAGCAGTGGACATGACTCCTACGAGCAGTACTTC. This translates into CASSGHDSYEQYF.

The chain carries TRBV9 and TRBJ2-5; tentatively, D is TRBD1 (5 bases). The germline V gene encodes CDR1 SGDLS and CDR2 YYNGEE. The ends were cut back, 0 bases at V and 5 bases at J, with 17 bases in the middle. CDR3 size: 16 residues. The CDR3 sequence: CASSVVPQGARETQYF. The CDR3 coding sequence is TGTGCCAGCAGCGTAGTCCCCCAAGGGGCGCGGGAGACCCAGTACTTC.

This clone was seen a single time. V usage is TRBV28 and J usage is TRBJ2-7; TRBD2 aligns across 9 bases. CDR3 length: 15 residues. Germline CDR1 MDHEN, CDR2 SYDVKM. Trimming cost V 5 bases and J 2 bases; bases outside gene matches: 7. Here the CDR3 reads CASSPLAGLPYEQYF. Here the CDR3 DNA reads TGTGCCAGCAGTCCACTAGCGGGCCTTCCCTACGAGCAGTACTTC.

The CDR3 bases are TGCGCCAGCAGCCAAGGTGCGCAGGCCATCCAAGAGACCCAGTACTTC. It encodes CASSQGAQAIQETQYF. J is TRBJ2-5 and V is TRBV4-1, with D unclear. Per germline, CDR1 MGHRA and CDR2 YSYEKL. V lost 1 base and J lost 1, with 13 bases in between. The CDR3 spans 16 residues.